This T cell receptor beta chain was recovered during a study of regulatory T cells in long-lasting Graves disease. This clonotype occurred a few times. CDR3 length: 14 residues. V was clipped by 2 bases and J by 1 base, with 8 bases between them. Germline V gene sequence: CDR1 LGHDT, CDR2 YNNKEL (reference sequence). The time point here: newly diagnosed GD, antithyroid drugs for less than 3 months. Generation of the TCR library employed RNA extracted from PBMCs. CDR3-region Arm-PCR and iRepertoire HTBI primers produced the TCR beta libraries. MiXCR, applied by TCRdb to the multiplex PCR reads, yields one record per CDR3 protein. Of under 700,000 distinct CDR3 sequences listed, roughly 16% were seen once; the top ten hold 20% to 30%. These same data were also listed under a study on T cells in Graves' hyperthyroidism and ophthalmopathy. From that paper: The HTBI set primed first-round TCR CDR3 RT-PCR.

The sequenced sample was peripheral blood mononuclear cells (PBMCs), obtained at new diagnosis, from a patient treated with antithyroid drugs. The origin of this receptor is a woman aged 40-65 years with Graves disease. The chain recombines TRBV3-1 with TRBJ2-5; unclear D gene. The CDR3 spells CASSQWGIQETQYF. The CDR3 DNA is TGTGCCAGCAGCCAATGGGGTATCCAAGAGACCCAGTACTTC.